These T cell receptor beta chains were read from a single sample in a study of identical twins. MiXCR, applied by TCRdb to the 5' RACE reads, yields one record per CDR3 protein. Here the sample spans roughly 230,000 distinct CDR3 sequences, around 8.3% being singletons. These data were also filed under a second study, of yellow fever vaccine responses in identical twins.

The sequenced sample consisted of CD8+ T cells sorted from blood. The origin of the receptors is a woman younger than 35 in good health. CDR3s include the opening cysteine and the closing phenylalanine or tryptophan. Each record gives: clone size, D gene, J gene, V gene, CDR3 protein, CDR3 DNA. D genes are given only for firm matches. Where a row states a size, it is once, few, many or the class of an expanded clone; other rows omit it.

clone_size: -
d_call: -
j_call: TRBJ1-4
v_call: TRBV6-1
cdr3_aa: CASNTRGSEEKLFF
cdr3_nt: TGTGCCAGCAATACCAGGGGCTCCGAGGAAAAACTGTTTTTT

clone_size: few
d_call: -
j_call: TRBJ1-2
v_call: TRBV12-3/TRBV12-4
cdr3_aa: CASSLRATFAIYGYTF
cdr3_nt: TGTGCCAGCAGTTTAAGAGCGACGTTCGCTATTTATGGCTACACCTTC

clone_size: -
d_call: TRBD1
j_call: TRBJ2-6
v_call: TRBV2
cdr3_aa: CASGTVESSGANVLTF
cdr3_nt: TGTGCCAGCGGGACAGTGGAGAGCTCTGGGGCCAACGTCCTGACTTTC

clone_size: -
d_call: -
j_call: TRBJ2-2
v_call: TRBV7-9
cdr3_aa: CASSLSGDQNTGELFF
cdr3_nt: TGTGCCAGCAGCTTAAGTGGCGACCAGAACACCGGGGAGCTGTTTTTT

clone_size: many
d_call: -
j_call: TRBJ2-7
v_call: TRBV20-1
cdr3_aa: CSARVIAGSYEQYF
cdr3_nt: TGCAGTGCTAGAGTTATAGCAGGGAGCTACGAGCAGTACTTC

clone_size: -
d_call: -
j_call: TRBJ2-4
v_call: TRBV12-3/TRBV12-4
cdr3_aa: CASSLDLENIQYF
cdr3_nt: TGTGCCAGCAGTTTAGACTTGGAAAACATTCAGTACTTC

clone_size: many
d_call: TRBD1
j_call: TRBJ2-7
v_call: TRBV12-3/TRBV12-4
cdr3_aa: CASSFGDRGYEQYF
cdr3_nt: TGTGCCAGCAGTTTCGGGGACAGGGGTTACGAGCAGTACTTC

clone_size: many
d_call: TRBD1
j_call: TRBJ1-6
v_call: TRBV6-1
cdr3_aa: CASGDRGVSPLHF
cdr3_nt: TGTGCCAGCGGGGACAGGGGAGTTTCACCCCTCCACTTT

clone_size: few
d_call: -
j_call: TRBJ2-3
v_call: TRBV2
cdr3_aa: CASSKVENTDTQYF
cdr3_nt: TGTGCCAGCAGTAAGGTGGAGAACACAGATACGCAGTATTTT

clone_size: -
d_call: -
j_call: TRBJ2-1
v_call: TRBV5-6
cdr3_aa: CASSLGPLNEQFF
cdr3_nt: TGTGCCAGCAGCCTGGGGCCTCTCAATGAGCAGTTCTTC

clone_size: few
d_call: TRBD1
j_call: TRBJ2-3
v_call: TRBV15
cdr3_aa: CATSSRDRGTDTQYF
cdr3_nt: TGTGCCACCAGCAGCCGGGACAGGGGCACAGATACGCAGTATTTT

clone_size: -
d_call: -
j_call: TRBJ1-1
v_call: TRBV20-1
cdr3_aa: CSAREGLNTEAFF
cdr3_nt: TGCAGTGCTAGAGAAGGGCTAAACACTGAAGCTTTCTTT

clone_size: -
d_call: -
j_call: TRBJ2-1
v_call: TRBV28
cdr3_aa: CASSFVNEQFF
cdr3_nt: TGTGCCAGCAGTTTTGTCAATGAGCAGTTCTTC

clone_size: few
d_call: TRBD2
j_call: TRBJ2-1
v_call: TRBV7-2
cdr3_aa: CASSSPGLAGYNEQFF
cdr3_nt: TGTGCCAGCAGCTCCCCGGGACTAGCGGGGTACAATGAGCAGTTCTTC

clone_size: many
d_call: TRBD2
j_call: TRBJ2-5
v_call: TRBV11-2
cdr3_aa: CASSLGLATVETQYF
cdr3_nt: TGTGCCAGCAGTCTTGGACTAGCGACGGTAGAGACCCAGTACTTC

clone_size: -
d_call: -
j_call: TRBJ1-6
v_call: TRBV6-1
cdr3_aa: CASSRTSGRSSYNSPLHF
cdr3_nt: TGTGCCAGCAGCCGTACCTCAGGTCGAAGCTCCTATAATTCACCCCTCCACTTT

clone_size: -
d_call: TRBD1
j_call: TRBJ2-5
v_call: TRBV6-1
cdr3_aa: CASSDRGQVGQETQYF
cdr3_nt: TGTGCCAGCAGCGACCGCGGACAGGTCGGTCAAGAGACCCAGTACTTC

clone_size: many
d_call: -
j_call: TRBJ2-5
v_call: TRBV7-9
cdr3_aa: CASSYTSSGAEETQYF
cdr3_nt: TGTGCCAGCAGCTATACTAGCTCAGGGGCGGAAGAGACCCAGTACTTC

clone_size: few
d_call: -
j_call: TRBJ2-7
v_call: TRBV11-2
cdr3_aa: CASSRDPGQSYEQYF
cdr3_nt: TGTGCCAGCAGCCGCGACCCAGGACAGTCCTACGAGCAGTACTTC

clone_size: many
d_call: TRBD2
j_call: TRBJ2-7
v_call: TRBV7-9
cdr3_aa: CASSFVAGASYEQYF
cdr3_nt: TGTGCCAGCAGCTTCGTAGCGGGCGCATCCTACGAGCAGTACTTC

clone_size: -
d_call: -
j_call: TRBJ2-5
v_call: TRBV15
cdr3_aa: CATSTGMEETQYF
cdr3_nt: TGTGCCACGTCAACAGGGATGGAAGAGACCCAGTACTTC

clone_size: few
d_call: TRBD1
j_call: TRBJ1-1
v_call: TRBV7-2
cdr3_aa: CASSLVQGETEAFF
cdr3_nt: TGTGCCAGCAGCTTAGTACAGGGGGAAACTGAAGCTTTCTTT

clone_size: -
d_call: TRBD2
j_call: TRBJ2-1
v_call: TRBV20-1
cdr3_aa: CSARSGREVDEQFF
cdr3_nt: TGCAGTGCTAGATCCGGGAGGGAAGTCGATGAGCAGTTCTTC

clone_size: many
d_call: -
j_call: TRBJ2-7
v_call: TRBV4-3
cdr3_aa: CASSPGDTSYEQYF
cdr3_nt: TGCGCCAGCAGCCCCGGGGACACCTCCTACGAGCAGTACTTC

clone_size: few
d_call: TRBD2
j_call: TRBJ2-2
v_call: TRBV4-2
cdr3_aa: CASSQGRGLADSRNTGELFF
cdr3_nt: TGTGCCAGCAGCCAAGGGCGTGGACTAGCGGATTCCAGGAACACCGGGGAGCTGTTTTTT

clone_size: few
d_call: -
j_call: TRBJ1-2
v_call: TRBV11-1
cdr3_aa: CASSSLSDQWQGTYGYTF
cdr3_nt: TGTGCCAGCAGCTCACTAAGCGACCAATGGCAGGGAACCTATGGCTACACCTTC

clone_size: few
d_call: -
j_call: TRBJ1-1
v_call: TRBV29-1
cdr3_aa: CSVVSLQNTEAFF
cdr3_nt: TGCAGCGTTGTGTCCCTACAGAACACTGAAGCTTTCTTT

clone_size: few
d_call: TRBD2
j_call: TRBJ2-5
v_call: TRBV11-2
cdr3_aa: CASSWGSGDLGETQYF
cdr3_nt: TGTGCCAGCAGCTGGGGGAGCGGGGATTTAGGGGAGACCCAGTACTTC

clone_size: many
d_call: -
j_call: TRBJ2-1
v_call: TRBV27
cdr3_aa: CASSRQGGYNEQFF
cdr3_nt: TGTGCCAGCAGCCGCCAGGGAGGCTACAATGAGCAGTTCTTC

clone_size: few
d_call: -
j_call: TRBJ1-2
v_call: TRBV20-1
cdr3_aa: CSARESDSNYGYTF
cdr3_nt: TGCAGTGCTAGAGAGTCGGACTCTAACTATGGCTACACCTTC

clone_size: many
d_call: -
j_call: TRBJ2-5
v_call: TRBV29-1
cdr3_aa: CSVEGLSGGTWNQETQYF
cdr3_nt: TGCAGCGTTGAAGGTCTGTCCGGTGGCACCTGGAATCAAGAGACCCAGTACTTC

clone_size: -
d_call: -
j_call: TRBJ2-1
v_call: TRBV7-9
cdr3_aa: CASDSSNEQFF
cdr3_nt: TGTGCCAGCGACAGCTCGAATGAGCAGTTCTTC

clone_size: -
d_call: -
j_call: TRBJ2-7
v_call: TRBV4-3
cdr3_aa: CASSQDRREEQYF
cdr3_nt: TGCGCCAGCAGCCAAGATCGGCGGGAAGAGCAGTACTTC

clone_size: many
d_call: TRBD2
j_call: TRBJ2-7
v_call: TRBV28
cdr3_aa: CASSFLASGSSYEQYF
cdr3_nt: TGTGCCAGCAGTTTTTTGGCTAGCGGGAGCTCCTACGAGCAGTACTTC

clone_size: -
d_call: -
j_call: TRBJ2-3
v_call: TRBV7-8
cdr3_aa: CASSSTATDTQYF
cdr3_nt: TGTGCCAGCAGCTCCACGGCCACAGATACGCAGTATTTT

clone_size: many
d_call: TRBD2
j_call: TRBJ2-1
v_call: TRBV13
cdr3_aa: CATPLETSLYNEQFF
cdr3_nt: TGTGCCACCCCACTGGAGACTAGCCTCTACAATGAGCAGTTCTTC

clone_size: -
d_call: -
j_call: TRBJ2-7
v_call: TRBV27
cdr3_aa: CASSLRTTYEQYF
cdr3_nt: TGTGCCAGCAGTTTACGAACTACCTACGAGCAGTACTTC

clone_size: few
d_call: -
j_call: TRBJ2-7
v_call: TRBV30
cdr3_aa: CAWSVSGTIEQYF
cdr3_nt: TGTGCCTGGAGTGTAAGTGGGACCATCGAGCAGTACTTC

clone_size: many
d_call: -
j_call: TRBJ1-1
v_call: TRBV29-1
cdr3_aa: CSVDRAGSGTEAFF
cdr3_nt: TGCAGCGTTGATCGGGCAGGGTCAGGCACTGAAGCTTTCTTT

clone_size: -
d_call: TRBD2
j_call: TRBJ2-7
v_call: TRBV3-1
cdr3_aa: CASSQVLTSGANYEQYF
cdr3_nt: TGTGCCAGCAGCCAAGTCTTAACTAGCGGGGCAAACTACGAGCAGTACTTC

clone_size: -
d_call: -
j_call: TRBJ2-6
v_call: TRBV20-1
cdr3_aa: CSARDQAPASGANVLTF
cdr3_nt: TGCAGTGCTAGAGATCAGGCACCTGCCTCTGGGGCCAACGTCCTGACTTTC

clone_size: -
d_call: -
j_call: TRBJ2-7
v_call: TRBV7-9
cdr3_aa: CASSLGAIEQHF
cdr3_nt: TGTGCCAGCAGCTTAGGCGCTATCGAGCAGCACTTC

clone_size: medium-sized
d_call: -
j_call: TRBJ2-7
v_call: TRBV12-3/TRBV12-4
cdr3_aa: CASSFGNSYEQYF
cdr3_nt: TGTGCCAGCAGTTTTGGAAACTCCTACGAGCAGTACTTC

clone_size: many
d_call: -
j_call: TRBJ2-1
v_call: TRBV5-1
cdr3_aa: CASSLELDTSSYNEQFF
cdr3_nt: TGCGCCAGCAGCTTAGAACTCGACACCAGCTCCTACAATGAGCAGTTCTTC

clone_size: few
d_call: -
j_call: TRBJ2-7
v_call: TRBV7-9
cdr3_aa: CASSFRDKSYEQYF
cdr3_nt: TGTGCCAGCAGTTTCCGGGACAAGTCCTACGAGCAGTACTTC

clone_size: -
d_call: -
j_call: TRBJ2-1
v_call: TRBV5-6
cdr3_aa: CASRQGGTQQFF
cdr3_nt: TGTGCCAGCAGACAGGGGGGGACCCAGCAGTTCTTC

clone_size: many
d_call: TRBD2
j_call: TRBJ2-3
v_call: TRBV10-3
cdr3_aa: CAISEGTSGGLTDTQYF
cdr3_nt: TGTGCCATCAGTGAAGGGACTAGCGGGGGCCTCACAGATACGCAGTATTTT

clone_size: -
d_call: TRBD1
j_call: TRBJ2-3
v_call: TRBV7-6
cdr3_aa: CASSFPDRAQGDTQYF
cdr3_nt: TGTGCCAGCAGTTTCCCGGACAGGGCACAGGGAGATACGCAGTATTTT

clone_size: many
d_call: TRBD2
j_call: TRBJ2-1
v_call: TRBV3-1
cdr3_aa: CASSQRYRRGESSYNEQFF
cdr3_nt: TGTGCCAGCAGCCAAAGATATCGGCGGGGGGAAAGCTCCTACAATGAGCAGTTCTTC

clone_size: few
d_call: -
j_call: TRBJ1-1
v_call: TRBV3-1
cdr3_aa: CASSSSRYTEAFF
cdr3_nt: TGTGCCAGCAGCTCCTCCAGGTACACTGAAGCTTTCTTT

clone_size: -
d_call: -
j_call: TRBJ2-3
v_call: TRBV29-1
cdr3_aa: CSVAGPSTDTQYF
cdr3_nt: TGCAGCGTTGCTGGGCCGAGCACAGATACGCAGTATTTT

clone_size: many
d_call: TRBD2
j_call: TRBJ2-1
v_call: TRBV6-4
cdr3_aa: CASSAREGSYNEQFF
cdr3_nt: TGTGCCAGCAGTGCCCGGGAGGGCTCCTACAATGAGCAGTTCTTC